The entry below describes one TCR beta chain. The data are from a study of graft-versus-host responses after intestinal transplantation. Clones were read by immunoSEQ multiplex PCR, and TCRdb kept only the in-frame ones, dropping some. Of around 30,000 clones detected, 85% to 95% appear once; the ten largest clones hold 0.72%. Here the sequenced sample was PBMCs, taken about 70 days after intestinal transplant. This TCR derives from a human patient who received an intestinal transplant, so some T cells may come from the graft donor.

CDR3 amino acids: CAYLGADTEAFF. Here the CDR3 DNA reads TGTGCCTACCTAGGGGCGGACACTGAAGCTTTCTTT. The chain combines TRBV30 with TRBJ1-1, with TRBD1 as a possible D gene (5 bases). Trimming stripped 7 bases from V and 3 bases from J, with 12 bases between. The CDR3 is 12 amino acids. Germline V gives CDR1 GTSNPN, CDR2 SVGIG (reference sequence).